The subject of this entry is one T cell receptor (beta chain). These data come from a study of blood T cell repertoires in COVID-19. At the level of the study: COVID-19 samples, acute and convalescent, were from the United States, Italy and Spain. From T cells, B-cell-depleted T cells, or PBMCs came the material, which was cDNA or gDNA.

How the authors handled the data: Amplification of reference gene primers provided the estimated nucleated cell counts. Profiled with immunoSEQ multiplex PCR; TCRdb holds only in-frame clones, not every one. That table supplies the V and J calls and clone size; D and trimming were determined from the DNA. The table records 250,000 to 300,000 clones, about 85% of them present only once. CDR3 length: 13 residues. With 4 bases removed from V and 3 bases from J, the gap between germline ends came to 10 bases. Germline V gene lookup returns CDR1 SQVTM and CDR2 ANQGSEA. Material: peripheral blood. J is TRBJ1-5 and V is TRBV29-1; unclear D gene. The clonotype comes from a man aged 18-30 years with active or convalescent COVID-19. CDR3 in DNA: TGCAGCGTTGCACATGGTAACAATCAGCCCCAGCATTTT. Translation gives CSVAHGNNQPQHF.